This T cell receptor beta chain appears in the sequencing data of a study of blood T cell repertoires in COVID-19 (dated by TCRdb to about 2020). In the study overall: Samples covering the acute and convalescent phases of COVID-19 were provided by collaborators in the United States, Italy and Spain. The material from the prospective study consisted of cDNA or gDNA derived from T cells, B-cell-depleted T cells, or PBMCs. Deeply sampled blood TCRbeta repertoires from subjects exposed to, actively infected with, or recovered from COVID-19 were included in the dataset. The repertoires were made available in a free public database intended to serve as a resource for research on the immune response to SARS-CoV-2. Samples were obtained from the ongoing ImmuneRACE study (first 160 participants) and from 1,000 to 1,500 subjects provided by 6 global collaborators. Sample metadata almost always included a de-identified subject ID, COVID-19 status, age in years and sex. Where available, HLA class I and class II types were taken from metadata supplied by the sample provider and were not determined by assay-based typing.

The collaborating institutions used their own protocols to collect whole blood in K2EDTA tubes. For TCRbeta analysis, collaborators shipped samples in one of three forms: frozen whole blood, isolated PBMCs, or DNA extracted from either of those sample types. General findings and caveats noted by the study authors: How much clinical and demographic metadata was included differed by source and by participant, and the metadata was provided uncurated.

TCRbeta CDR3 regions were amplified from genomic DNA using the immunoSEQ Assay, a bias-controlled multiplex PCR. The published analysis was carried out like this. The number of nucleated cells in each sample was estimated from the amplification of reference gene primers within the assay. To quantify the absolute abundance of each unique TCRbeta CDR3 rearrangement, sequence reads were collapsed and filtered. For each sample, productive Simpson clonality was calculated as the square root of Simpson's diversity index across productive rearrangements. The clones in this table, taken by TCRdb from immuneACCESS, are in-frame only. Not every clone is retained; where verified, under half of the shortfall comes from an unresolved V gene, and the cause of the rest is unknown. D and trimming were read from the DNA, whereas the V and J calls and clone size are those reported in that table. This sample lists 150,000 to 200,000 clones; approximately 82% were detected once. In total, the top ten clones hold 22% of the sample.

A note on this clone: Its antigen specificity is not known. There are no base qualities to consult, and no much larger clone falls within one base.

CDR1 is given as SGHTA and CDR2 as FQGNSA, both from the germline V gene. V and J are trimmed by 6 bases and 3 bases, and the gene matches miss 14 bases of the junction. Reading from cysteine to phenylalanine, the CDR3 counts 17 amino acids. Only CDR3 DNA is held: 51 bases, read in frame from base 1. The sequencing input was peripheral blood. This clonotype was sampled from a woman of 80 years or more with acute or convalescent COVID-19. The chain is made from TRBV7-2 and TRBJ2-3, and 8 junctional nucleotides match TRBD2. DNA sequence: TGTGCCAGCAGACGACAACCGGTCGCGGGAGGTACAGATACGCAGTATTTT. Its translation reads: CASRRQPVAGGTDTQYF.